Listed below are T cell receptor beta chains from one sample, sequenced in a study of molecular identifiers for immune sequencing clone quantification. TCRdb reprocessed the PCR reads with MiXCR, giving one entry per CDR3 protein. The sample has approximately 590,000 distinct CDR3 sequences, 25% seen once. The sequenced sample was naive CD8+ T cells from blood, with Jurkat cell RNA spiked in. All receptors come from a human donor in good health. Some libraries in this study had Jurkat cell RNA spiked in. Both conserved end residues are part of each CDR3. Each record gives: clone size, V gene, D gene, J gene, CDR3 DNA, CDR3 protein. D genes are given only for firm matches. Clone size is shown for a subset of rows, as once, few, many or a class of expanded clone.

size: .
V: TRBV5-8
D: TRBD1
J: TRBJ1-1
DNA: TGTGCCGGCAGCTTGAGGACAGGCAACACTGAAGCTTTCTTT
CDR3: CAGSLRTGNTEAFF

size: few
V: TRBV7-6
D: TRBD2
J: TRBJ2-5
DNA: TGTGCCAGCAGCTTAGGGGCTAGCGGGAGGTCCCCGGATCCCCAGTACTTC
CDR3: CASSLGASGRSPDPQYF

size: many
V: TRBV5-4
D: TRBD2
J: TRBJ2-3
DNA: TGTGCCAGCAGCTTACCCGGGACTAGCGGCACAGATACGCAGTATTTT
CDR3: CASSLPGTSGTDTQYF

size: many
V: TRBV24-1
D: .
J: TRBJ1-5
DNA: TGTGCCACCAGTGATCCGGCTGGTCAGCCCCAGCATTTT
CDR3: CATSDPAGQPQHF

size: .
V: TRBV15
D: .
J: TRBJ1-3
DNA: TGTGCCGCCAGCAGAGATGGGTCCACTGGAAACACCATATATTTT
CDR3: CAASRDGSTGNTIYF

size: .
V: TRBV11-2
D: .
J: TRBJ2-3
DNA: TGTGCCAGCAGCTTATCTTCTGTAGCAAGACCCACAGATACGCAGTATTTT
CDR3: CASSLSSVARPTDTQYF

size: many
V: TRBV11-2
D: TRBD1
J: TRBJ2-7
DNA: TGTGCCAGCAGCTTAGATCCGGGACAGGGCACCTACGAGCAGTACTTC
CDR3: CASSLDPGQGTYEQYF

size: .
V: TRBV4-1
D: TRBD2
J: TRBJ2-1
DNA: TGCGCCAGCAGCCAAGATCTGACTAGCGGGCCAGGCCATGAGCAGTTCTTC
CDR3: CASSQDLTSGPGHEQFF

size: many
V: TRBV7-6
D: TRBD1
J: TRBJ2-3
DNA: TGTGCCAGCAGCACCGGACAGGGGGGCACAGATACGCAGTATTTT
CDR3: CASSTGQGGTDTQYF

size: many
V: TRBV7-9
D: TRBD2
J: TRBJ2-5
DNA: TGTGCCAGCGCACCGCGACTAGCGGGAGACCAAGAGACCCAGTACTTC
CDR3: CASAPRLAGDQETQYF

size: few
V: TRBV24-1
D: .
J: TRBJ2-1
DNA: TGTGCCACCAGCGAACAGGGACGACTGTTCTTC
CDR3: CATSEQGRLFF

size: few
V: TRBV10-3
D: TRBD1
J: TRBJ2-3
DNA: TGTGCCATCAGTGAGAAGACAGGGGATGATAGCACAGATACGCAGTATTTT
CDR3: CAISEKTGDDSTDTQYF

size: few
V: TRBV11-2
D: .
J: TRBJ2-1
DNA: TGTGCCAGCAGCTTAGATGGGGACTGGATGTACAATGAGCAGTTCTTC
CDR3: CASSLDGDWMYNEQFF

size: many
V: TRBV11-2
D: TRBD1
J: TRBJ1-4
DNA: TGTGCCAGCAGCGCAGCCGGGACAGCGCCAACTAATGAAAAACTGTTTTTT
CDR3: CASSAAGTAPTNEKLFF

size: few
V: TRBV7-6
D: .
J: TRBJ2-2
DNA: TGTGCCAGCAGCTTAGACCTTGCCGGGGAGCTGTTTTTT
CDR3: CASSLDLAGELFF

size: .
V: TRBV5-1
D: TRBD1
J: TRBJ2-7
DNA: TGCGCCAGCAGCGTAGTGGGACAGGGTGTCGTCGAGCAGTACTTC
CDR3: CASSVVGQGVVEQYF

size: few
V: TRBV6-2/TRBV6-3
D: .
J: TRBJ2-5
DNA: TGTGCCAGCAGTGCAGACAGGGAGACCCAGTACTTC
CDR3: CASSADRETQYF

size: few
V: TRBV27
D: .
J: TRBJ2-5
DNA: TGTGCCAGCAGTTTATTATCTCCCCAGGCTCAAGAGACCCAGTACTTC
CDR3: CASSLLSPQAQETQYF

size: many
V: TRBV7-8
D: TRBD1
J: TRBJ2-7
DNA: TGTGCCAGCAGCTTAGTCTCGGGACAGGTACCCTACGAGCAGTACTTC
CDR3: CASSLVSGQVPYEQYF

size: .
V: TRBV5-1
D: TRBD1
J: TRBJ1-1
DNA: TGCGCCAGCAGCCGGGACAGGGGAGGAACTGAAGCTTTCTTT
CDR3: CASSRDRGGTEAFF

size: many
V: TRBV6-2/TRBV6-3
D: .
J: TRBJ2-2
DNA: TGTGCCAGCAGTTACGGTGTAGCCGGGGAGCTGTTTTTT
CDR3: CASSYGVAGELFF

size: few
V: TRBV7-9
D: .
J: TRBJ2-7
DNA: TGTGCCAGCAGCTCTTCGCCCCTGACACGAAACTACGAGCAGTACTTC
CDR3: CASSSSPLTRNYEQYF

size: few
V: TRBV29-1
D: .
J: TRBJ2-1
DNA: TGCAGCGTTGAAAAACCCGATCGTTCGTGGCCACGGGAGTTCTTC
CDR3: CSVEKPDRSWPREFF

size: .
V: TRBV20-1
D: .
J: TRBJ2-2
DNA: TGCAGTGCTAGACTTAACCCGAACACCGGGGAGCTGTTTTTT
CDR3: CSARLNPNTGELFF

size: few
V: TRBV4-3
D: .
J: TRBJ2-3
DNA: TGCGCCAGCAGCCGCTGGACTGCAGATACGCAGTATTTT
CDR3: CASSRWTADTQYF

size: many
V: TRBV4-3
D: .
J: TRBJ2-7
DNA: TGCGCCAGCAGCCAAGATCTTCCGTCCTACGAGCAGTACTTC
CDR3: CASSQDLPSYEQYF

size: .
V: TRBV6-5
D: TRBD1
J: TRBJ1-2
DNA: TGTGCCAGCAGTTACTCGATTTCAGGGGGCACTAACTATGGCTACACCTTC
CDR3: CASSYSISGGTNYGYTF

size: .
V: TRBV29-1
D: .
J: TRBJ2-7
DNA: TGCAGCGTTGGTCTGCCGAACTCCTACGAGCAGCACTTC
CDR3: CSVGLPNSYEQHF